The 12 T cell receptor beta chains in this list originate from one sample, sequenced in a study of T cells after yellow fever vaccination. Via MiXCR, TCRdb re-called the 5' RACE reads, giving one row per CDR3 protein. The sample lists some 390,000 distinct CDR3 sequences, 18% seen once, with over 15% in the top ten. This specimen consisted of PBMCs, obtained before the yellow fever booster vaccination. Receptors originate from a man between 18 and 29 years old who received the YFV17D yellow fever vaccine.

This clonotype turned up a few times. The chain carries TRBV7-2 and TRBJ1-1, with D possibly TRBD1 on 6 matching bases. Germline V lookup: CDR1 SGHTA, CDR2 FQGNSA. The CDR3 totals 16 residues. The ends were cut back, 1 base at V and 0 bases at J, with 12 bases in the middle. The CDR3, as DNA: TGTGCCAGCAGCTTAGACGGCAGGGGAATGAACACTGAAGCTTTCTTT. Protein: CASSLDGRGMNTEAFF.

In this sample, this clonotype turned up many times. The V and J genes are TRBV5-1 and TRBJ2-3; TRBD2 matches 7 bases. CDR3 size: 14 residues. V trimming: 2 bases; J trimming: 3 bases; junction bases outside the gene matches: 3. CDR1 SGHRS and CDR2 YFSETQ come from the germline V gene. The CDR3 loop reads CASSFRGGTDTQYF. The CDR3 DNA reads TGCGCCAGCAGCTTTCGGGGAGGGACAGATACGCAGTATTTT.

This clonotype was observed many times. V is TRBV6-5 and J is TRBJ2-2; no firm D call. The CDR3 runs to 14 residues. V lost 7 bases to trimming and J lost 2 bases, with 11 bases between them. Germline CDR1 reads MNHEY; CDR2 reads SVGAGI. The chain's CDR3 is CASNRLYNTGELFF. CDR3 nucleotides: TGTGCCAGCAATAGACTGTATAACACCGGGGAGCTGTTTTTT.

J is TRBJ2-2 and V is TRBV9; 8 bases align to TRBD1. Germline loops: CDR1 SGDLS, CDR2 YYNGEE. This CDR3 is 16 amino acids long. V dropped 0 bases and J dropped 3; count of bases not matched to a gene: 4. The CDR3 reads CASSVATGGDTGELFF. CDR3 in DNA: TGTGCCAGCAGCGTAGCTACAGGGGGAGACACCGGGGAGCTGTTTTTT.

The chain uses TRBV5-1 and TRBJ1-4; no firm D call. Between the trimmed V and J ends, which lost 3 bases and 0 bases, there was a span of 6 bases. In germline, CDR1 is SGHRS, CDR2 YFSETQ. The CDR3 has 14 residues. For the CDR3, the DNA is TGCGCCAGCAGCTCCTCATCAACTAATGAAAAACTGTTTTTT. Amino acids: CASSSSSTNEKLFF.

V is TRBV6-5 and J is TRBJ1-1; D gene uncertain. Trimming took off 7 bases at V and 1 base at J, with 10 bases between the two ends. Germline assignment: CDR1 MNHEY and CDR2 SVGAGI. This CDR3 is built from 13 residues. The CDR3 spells CASTPGQNTEAFF. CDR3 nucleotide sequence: TGTGCCAGCACCCCGGGTCAGAACACTGAAGCTTTCTTT.

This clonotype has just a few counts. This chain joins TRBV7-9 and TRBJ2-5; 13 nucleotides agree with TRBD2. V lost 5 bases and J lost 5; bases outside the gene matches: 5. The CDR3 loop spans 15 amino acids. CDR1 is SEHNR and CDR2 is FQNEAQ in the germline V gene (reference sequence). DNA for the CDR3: TGTGCCAGCAGCCAGGGACTAGCGGGGCTCGAGACCCAGTACTTC. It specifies CASSQGLAGLETQYF.

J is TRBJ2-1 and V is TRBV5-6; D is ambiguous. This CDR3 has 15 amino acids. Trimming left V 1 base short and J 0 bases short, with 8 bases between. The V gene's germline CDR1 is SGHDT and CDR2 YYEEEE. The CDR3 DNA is TGTGCCAGCAGCTTGACGGTAAGCTCCTACAATGAGCAGTTCTTC. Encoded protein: CASSLTVSSYNEQFF.

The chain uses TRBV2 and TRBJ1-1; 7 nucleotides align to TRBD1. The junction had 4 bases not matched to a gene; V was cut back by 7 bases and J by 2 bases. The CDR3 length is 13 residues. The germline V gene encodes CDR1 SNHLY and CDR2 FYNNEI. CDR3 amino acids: CASKGDSNTEAFF. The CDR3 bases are TGTGCCAGCAAGGGGGACAGCAACACTGAAGCTTTCTTT.

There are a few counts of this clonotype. CDR3 amino acids: CASGSADVRQYF. The CDR3 DNA is TGTGCCAGCGGATCGGCCGACGTAAGGCAGTACTTC. The J gene is TRBJ2-7, the V gene TRBV6-2 or TRBV6-3, with D uncertain. The CDR3 spans 12 residues. Trimming removed 8 bases from V and 9 bases from J, with 17 bases in between. Germline V gives CDR1 MNHEY, CDR2 SVGEGT.

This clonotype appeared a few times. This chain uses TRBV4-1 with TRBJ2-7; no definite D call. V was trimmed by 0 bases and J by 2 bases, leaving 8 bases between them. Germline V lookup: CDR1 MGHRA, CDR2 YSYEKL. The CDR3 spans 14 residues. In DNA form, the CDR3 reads TGCGCCAGCAGCCAAGATCCCCCCGCCTACGAGCAGTACTTC. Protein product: CASSQDPPAYEQYF.

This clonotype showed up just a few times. This CDR3 reads CASSSQGGNYGYTF. The CDR3 bases are TGTGCCAGCAGCTCGCAGGGGGGGAACTATGGCTACACCTTC. The J gene is TRBJ1-2, the V gene TRBV12-3 or TRBV12-4; 7 nucleotides line up with TRBD1. Losses at the gene ends were 6 bases for V and 2 bases for J; bases not matched to a gene: 6. This CDR3 comprises 14 residues.